The 9 T cell receptor beta chains below were found in one sample sequenced in a study of shared clonotypes between healthy human individuals. TCRdb's table, derived via immunoSEQ multiplex PCR, lists solely in-frame clones and lacks some. This table has approximately 1.1 million clones, around 82% appearing once. Input material: memory CD4+ T cells from PBMCs. As to subset: CD45RA-negative fraction. Receptors originate from a man younger than 30 in good health. Some clones in this sample may be carry-over from other donors' samples.

The V and J genes are TRBV7-9 and TRBJ1-2; tentatively, D is TRBD1 (5 bases). Trimming pared 1 base from V and 7 bases from J, leaving 7 bases between. CDR1 SEHNR and CDR2 FQNEAQ come from the germline V gene (reference sequence). This CDR3 has 12 residues. CDR3 loop: CASSLVGAGYTF. The CDR3 nucleotides are TGTGCCAGCAGCTTAGTAGGGGCTGGCTACACCTTC.

The gene calls are TRBV29-1 and TRBJ2-5; 8 nucleotides agree with TRBD1. Losses at the gene ends were 0 bases for V and 5 bases for J; bases not matched to a gene: 8. This CDR3 contains 15 residues. Germline loops: CDR1 SQVTM, CDR2 ANQGSEA. The CDR3 coding sequence is TGCAGCGTTGAAGATACAAGGACAGGGCCGGAGACCCAGTACTTC. Translating gives CSVEDTRTGPETQYF.

The CDR3 spells CASSKIGQFSHDTEAFF. CDR3 in DNA: TGTGCCAGCAGCAAAATCGGACAGTTTTCCCACGACACTGAAGCTTTCTTT. The V gene is TRBV28, the J gene TRBJ1-1; D is perhaps TRBD1 (6 bases). V shed 6 bases and J shed 3 bases, with 23 bases lying between them. CDR3 size: 17 residues. The germline V gene has CDR1 MDHEN and CDR2 SYDVKM.

This chain connects TRBV5-8 to TRBJ1-2, with D perhaps TRBD1 (6 bases). Germline V gene lookup returns CDR1 SGHTS and CDR2 YDEGEE. V lost 2 bases, J lost 4 bases, and 15 bases lay in between. The CDR3 is 15 amino acids. CDR3 residues: CASSFSRTASYGYTF. In DNA, the CDR3 is TGTGCCAGCAGCTTTTCCCGGACAGCCTCCTATGGCTACACCTTC.

This clone was observed many times. The chain has TRBV9 and TRBJ2-7, with no clear D. The CDR3 runs 13 residues. V was shortened by 2 bases and J by 3 bases, with 9 bases between the two germline ends. Looked up from germline, CDR1 is SGDLS and CDR2 is YYNGEE. DNA of the CDR3: TGTGCCAGCAGCGTCGACGGTAACTACGAGCAGTACTTC. This encodes CASSVDGNYEQYF.

The gene calls are TRBV5-1 and TRBJ2-1; D remains unclear. The CDR3 is made up of 16 amino acids. Germline-derived CDR1 and CDR2 are SGHRS and YFSETQ. V was pared by 4 bases and J by 0 bases, with 14 bases between. The CDR3 is CASSPGDSLSYNEQFF. In nucleotides, the CDR3 is TGCGCCAGCAGCCCTGGGGATTCTCTCTCCTACAATGAGCAGTTCTTC.

This sequence joins TRBV6-5 and TRBJ1-2; D is unresolved. The CDR3 totals 16 residues. Germline V CDR1 and CDR2: MNHEY, SVGAGI. The V end lost 4 bases, the J end lost 3 bases, and 18 bases lay between the germline ends. DNA for the CDR3: TGTGCCAGCAGTTCACCAGGTGGCGTGGGTTACTATGGCTACACCTTC. Amino acid sequence: CASSSPGGVGYYGYTF.

J is TRBJ1-2 and V is TRBV29-1; maybe TRBD1 (6 bases). The CDR3 extends over 15 amino acids. From germline, CDR1 is SQVTM and CDR2 ANQGSEA. V shed 0 bases and J shed 3 bases, with 14 bases lying between them. The CDR3 nucleotides are TGCAGCGTTGAAGATCGGGGGGGCGAAGACTATGGCTACACCTTC. Protein: CSVEDRGGEDYGYTF.

V gene TRBV5-1 combines with J gene TRBJ1-2, with D hard to call. Germline CDR1 reads SGHRS; CDR2 reads YFSETQ. The CDR3 loop spans 13 amino acids. Trimming shortened V by 2 bases and J by 0 bases, and 5 bases separated the two germline ends. The CDR3 coding sequence is TGCGCCAGCAGCTTTGACGCTAACTATGGCTACACCTTC. This gives the protein CASSFDANYGYTF.